Shown below are 29 T cell receptor beta chains from a single sample sequenced in a study of beta chain features in type 1 diabetes. Reverse transcribing all isolated RNA meant expressed TCRB transcripts were sequenced. Libraries were prepared by immunoSEQ multiplex PCR; TCRdb keeps only in-frame clonotypes and omits some of them. The sample contains a few hundred thousand clones, 11% of which appear only once. Sequencing was performed on central memory CD4+ T cells from blood. The receptor source for this set is a young man in good health.

This clone has only a few counts. V and J are TRBV25-1 and TRBJ2-3, with no clear D. This CDR3 is built from 10 residues. CDR1 MGHDK and CDR2 SYGVNS come from the germline V gene. Between the trimmed V and J ends, which lost 6 bases and 6 bases, there was a span of 4 bases. Written as DNA, the CDR3 is TGTGCCAGCAGGCGGGATACGCAGTATTTT. It encodes CASRRDTQYF.

The CDR3, as DNA: TGCAGCGTCGTCTGGGAAATCAACTACAATGAGCAGTTCTTC. It specifies CSVVWEINYNEQFF. This chain connects TRBV29-1 to TRBJ2-1; D gene uncertain. Trimming stripped 6 bases from V and 3 bases from J, with 15 bases between. The CDR3 runs to 14 residues. CDR1 is SQVTM, CDR2 ANQGSEA, per germline.

This clone has a handful of counts. CDR3 DNA: TGCACCAGCAGCCCCGAGGGGGAGACGGTCGGGGGCGAGCAGTACTTC. As protein: CTSSPEGETVGGEQYF. This chain connects TRBV1 to TRBJ2-7. TRBV1 is assigned pseudogene status. CDR3 length: 16 amino acids.

For this clone: It differs at one base from a far larger clone, so likely a read error. The same CDR3 is also encoded by other DNA sequences in this sample. The genes are TRBV30 and TRBJ2-2, with D maybe TRBD2 (5 bases). Trimming took off 5 bases at V and 3 bases at J, with 10 bases between the two ends. The germline V gene has CDR1 GTSNPN and CDR2 SVGIG (reference sequence). This CDR3 region has 13 residues. The CDR3 spells CAWRAAYTGELFF. CDR3 DNA sequence: TGTGCCTGGCGAGCGGCCTACACCGGGGAGCTGTTTTTT.

This clone was recorded a few times. This chain connects TRBV30 to TRBJ2-3; 12 bases are shared with TRBD2. CDR3 length equals 16 residues. J lost 0 bases, V lost 5 bases, and 6 bases had no gene match. CDR1 is GTSNPN and CDR2 is SVGIG in the germline V gene (reference sequence). The CDR3 region is CAWEAGTSGSTDTQYF. The CDR3 nucleotides read TGTGCCTGGGAGGCGGGGACTAGCGGGAGCACAGATACGCAGTATTTT. The entire variable domain, with the rest obtained from reference TRBV30 and TRBJ2-3, is as follows: SQTIHQWPATLVQPVGSPLSLECTVEGTSNPNLYWYRQAAGRGLQLLFYSVGIGQISSEVPQNLSASRPQDRQFILSSKKLLLSDSGFYLCAWEAGTSGSTDTQYFGPGTRLTVL.

This clone appeared a few times. The chain carries TRBV30 and TRBJ2-5, with 7 bases aligning to TRBD2. V shed 1 base, J shed 1 base, and the junction held 9 bases outside the gene matches. In germline, CDR1 is GTSNPN, CDR2 SVGIG (reference sequence). The CDR3 totals 16 residues. The CDR3 sequence is CAWSEGASGVQETQYF. The CDR3 coding sequence is TGTGCCTGGAGTGAAGGGGCTAGCGGCGTCCAAGAGACCCAGTACTTC.

The chain uses TRBV27 and TRBJ2-1; D remains unclear. Trimming pared 3 bases from V and 8 bases from J, leaving 17 bases between. Looked up from germline, CDR1 is MNHEY and CDR2 is SMNVEV (reference sequence). This CDR3 is 15 amino acids long. The CDR3: CASSLGRPGRDEQFF. The CDR3 bases are TGTGCCAGCAGTTTGGGAAGGCCCGGACGAGATGAGCAGTTCTTC.

This clone was recorded a few times. The chain combines TRBV5-6 with TRBJ1-2; 7 nucleotides align to TRBD1. Trimming removed 5 bases from V and 1 base from J; junction bases left unmatched: 5. The CDR3 spans 14 residues. Germline V gives CDR1 SGHDT, CDR2 YYEEEE. Written as DNA, the CDR3 is TGTGCCAGCAGTCGGGACAGTTATAACTATGGCTACACCTTC. Amino acid sequence: CASSRDSYNYGYTF.

The genes are TRBV11-2 and TRBJ2-2, with D unresolved. Trimming removed 2 bases at V and 5 bases at J, with 6 bases between. Germline V lookup: CDR1 SGHAT, CDR2 FQNNGV. The CDR3 covers 13 residues. The CDR3 DNA reads TGTGCCAGCAGCTTAAGTCGGACCGGGGAGCTGTTTTTT. Translation gives CASSLSRTGELFF.

The chain links TRBV19 to TRBJ2-3; a weak D match, TRBD2 (5 bases). This CDR3 contains 13 residues. Trimming took 10 bases from V and 6 from J, leaving 17 bases between them. Per germline, CDR1 LNHDA and CDR2 SQIVND (reference sequence). The CDR3 loop reads CATSLREGDTQYF. The DNA for the CDR3 is TGTGCCACCTCGTTGAGGGAAGGGGATACGCAGTATTTT.

This clone was detected only a few times. V gene TRBV29-1 combines with J gene TRBJ2-7; TRBD2 matches 8 bases. The CDR3 extends over 12 amino acids. V shed 3 bases, J shed 5 bases, and the junction held 3 bases outside the gene matches. The germline gives CDR1 SQVTM, CDR2 ANQGSEA. CDR3 coding DNA: TGCAGCGTTGATAGCGGGGACGACGAGCAGTACTTC. Protein: CSVDSGDDEQYF.

A remark on this clone: Additional DNA sequences in this sample encode the identical CDR3. This chain connects TRBV6-5 to TRBJ2-1; 7 bases fit TRBD1. V gave up 5 bases and J gave up 7 bases; unmatched junction bases: 2. Germline V gives CDR1 MNHEY, CDR2 SVGAGI. This CDR3 region has 12 residues. CDR3 sequence: CASSQTGNEQFF. In DNA, the CDR3 is TGTGCCAGCAGTCAGACAGGGAATGAGCAGTTCTTC.

This clone turned up a few times. The chain recombines TRBV4-1 with TRBJ1-5, with a weak D call TRBD1 (6 bases). This CDR3 has 14 residues. V shed 4 bases and J shed 9 bases, with 16 bases lying between them. From germline, CDR1 is MGHRA and CDR2 YSYEKL. Here the CDR3 DNA reads TGCGCCAGCAGCCCCCAAGAGCAGGGGATGCCCCAGCATTTT. Its protein is CASSPQEQGMPQHF.

V and J are TRBV7-2 and TRBJ2-7, with D perhaps being TRBD1 or TRBD2 (5 bases each). The CDR3 loop spans 13 amino acids. The germline V gene encodes CDR1 SGHTA and CDR2 FQGNSA. Trimming removed 10 bases from V and 2 bases from J, with 15 bases in between. The CDR3 protein is CATGAQATYEQYF. The CDR3 bases are TGTGCCACCGGGGCTCAGGCTACCTACGAGCAGTACTTC.

This chain links TRBV7-9 with TRBJ2-3, with a tentative D call TRBD1 (5 bases). The ends were cut back, 2 bases at V and 2 bases at J, with 8 bases in the middle. In germline, CDR1 is SEHNR, CDR2 FQNEAQ (reference sequence). This CDR3 spans 14 amino acids. The CDR3 DNA reads TGTGCCAGCAGCTTAAGGGGATCCACAGATACGCAGTATTTT. Amino acids: CASSLRGSTDTQYF.

The genes are TRBV28 and TRBJ2-7; D is undetermined. CDR3 length: 14 amino acids. The V gene's germline CDR1 is MDHEN and CDR2 SYDVKM. The V end lost 2 bases, the J end lost 0 bases, and 8 bases lay between the germline ends. Here the CDR3 reads CASSLPTFSYEQYF. For the CDR3, the DNA is TGTGCCAGCAGTTTACCGACATTCTCCTACGAGCAGTACTTC.

The chain joins TRBV6-6 to TRBJ2-4; tentatively, D is TRBD1 (5 bases). Germline values: CDR1 MNHNY, CDR2 SVGAGI (reference sequence). Deletions cut 5 bases from V and 1 base from J, with 6 bases between. CDR3 length: 13 amino acids. The CDR3 loop is CASSAGAKNIQYF. In DNA, the CDR3 is TGTGCCAGCAGTGCAGGGGCCAAAAACATTCAGTACTTC.

V is TRBV4-3 and J is TRBJ1-1, with 8 bases fitting TRBD1. Germline loops: CDR1 LGHNA, CDR2 YSLEER. This CDR3 comprises 17 residues. V lost 0 bases to trimming and J lost 0 bases; unmatched junction nucleotides: 6. The CDR3 nucleotides are TGCGCCAGCAGCCAAGATATGACAGGGGATATGAACACTGAAGCTTTCTTT. Residues: CASSQDMTGDMNTEAFF.

A few counts support this clone. The CDR3 DNA is TGTGCCAGCATTAATAGTGTGGCCTACAATGAGCAGTTCTTC. Translation: CASINSVAYNEQFF. The chain is built from TRBV25-1 and TRBJ2-1; D gene uncertain. The CDR3 is 14 residues long. Per germline, CDR1 MGHDK and CDR2 SYGVNS. The V and J ends lost 7 bases and 2 bases respectively, with 12 bases between them.

This chain links TRBV15 with TRBJ1-2; TRBD1 is a possible D gene (5 bases). Germline CDR1 and CDR2: LNHNV and YYDKDF (reference sequence). The V gene lost 6 bases and the J gene lost 6 bases, with 14 bases spanning the gap. There are 13 residues in the CDR3. CDR3 amino acids: CATRAGSYDGYTF. The CDR3, as DNA: TGTGCCACCAGGGCAGGGAGTTACGATGGCTACACCTTC.

V gene TRBV25-1 combines with J gene TRBJ2-7; the D gene is possibly TRBD2 (6 bases). Trimming took 6 bases from V and 6 from J, leaving 24 bases between them. This CDR3 is 16 amino acids long. The germline V gene has CDR1 MGHDK and CDR2 SYGVNS. The CDR3 reads CASSLLGGGRIGEQYF. As DNA, the CDR3 is TGTGCCAGCAGCCTCCTGGGGGGTGGGAGGATAGGCGAGCAGTACTTC.

This clone was recorded a few times. The V gene is TRBV14, the J gene TRBJ2-7, with no clear D. Germline-derived CDR1 and CDR2 are SGHDN and FVKESK. Deletions cut 0 bases from V and 0 bases from J, with 6 bases between. There are 14 residues in the CDR3. Here the CDR3 reads CASSQDRISYEQYF. As DNA, the CDR3 is TGTGCCAGCAGCCAAGATCGCATCTCCTACGAGCAGTACTTC.

Only a few counts were recorded for this clone. An end of the junction differs from the germline gene, which may be a read error. The V and J genes are TRBV18 and TRBJ1-2; no reliable D call. Germline CDR1 reads KGHSH; CDR2 reads LQKENI. The CDR3 is 12 residues long. CDR3 nucleotide sequence: TGTGCCAGCTCACCAATCGAGGCCGACTATGCCTTC. Translated, it gives CASSPIEADYAF.

This clone was detected a few times. The rearrangement links TRBV15 to TRBJ2-3; D remains unclear. Trimming cost V 0 bases and J 2 bases, with 3 bases left between them. CDR1 LNHNV and CDR2 YYDKDF come from the germline V gene (reference sequence). The CDR3 is 13 residues long. CDR3 region: CATSRDPTDTQYF. In DNA, the CDR3 is TGTGCCACCAGCAGAGATCCCACAGATACGCAGTATTTT.

The rearrangement joins TRBV5-1 to TRBJ2-3; 7 bases line up with TRBD1. CDR3 length equals 15 residues. V lost 0 bases and J lost 0; bases outside the gene matches: 1. The germline CDR1 and CDR2 sequences are SGHRS and YFSETQ. The CDR3 spells CASSLGQGSTDTQYF. DNA for the CDR3: TGCGCCAGCAGCTTGGGACAGGGAAGCACAGATACGCAGTATTTT.

J is TRBJ2-7 and V is TRBV7-3, with D perhaps matching TRBD2 (5 bases). The CDR3 contains 14 residues. Per the germline V gene, CDR1 is SGHTA and CDR2 is FQGTGA. V gave up 5 bases and J gave up 3 bases, with 14 bases separating them. Written as DNA, the CDR3 is TGTGCCAGCAGCCCACAACCTAGCTACTACGAGCAGTACTTC. Encoded protein: CASSPQPSYYEQYF.

This clone has only a few counts. The chain combines TRBV5-1 with TRBJ2-5; TRBD1 matches at 7 bases. Trimming took 3 bases from V and 4 from J; bases not matched to a gene: 12. Germline values: CDR1 SGHRS, CDR2 YFSETQ. This CDR3 comprises 16 residues. The CDR3 bases are TGCGCCAGCAGCTCGCTAGGACAGGCCGACGGAGAGACCCAGTACTTC. The encoded protein is CASSSLGQADGETQYF.

The J gene is TRBJ2-7, the V gene TRBV29-1, with 10 bases lining up with TRBD2. V shed 5 bases, J shed 0 bases, and the junction held 4 bases outside the gene matches. The germline CDR1 and CDR2 sequences are SQVTM and ANQGSEA. The CDR3 consists of 14 residues. The DNA of the CDR3 is TGCAGCGTTAGCACTAGCGGGAACTCCTACGAGCAGTACTTC. Protein product: CSVSTSGNSYEQYF.

V gene TRBV7-9 combines with J gene TRBJ2-6; D remains ambiguous. Germline V gene sequence: CDR1 SEHNR, CDR2 FQNEAQ (reference sequence). The CDR3 is 15 amino acids. The V and J ends lost 1 base and 4 bases respectively, with 8 bases between them. CDR3 protein: CASSLGVGGANVLTF. The CDR3 DNA reads TGTGCCAGCAGCTTAGGAGTAGGGGGGGCCAACGTCCTGACTTTC.